Shown below are 29 T cell receptor beta chains from a single sample sequenced in a study of blood T cell repertoires in COVID-19. TCRdb's copy holds only in-frame clones and misses some; the assay was immunoSEQ multiplex PCR. Of some 260,000 clones detected, more than 60% appear once; the ten largest clones hold over 3%. Sequencing was done on a sample of peripheral blood. These TCRs come from a woman aged 40-49 years with active or convalescent COVID-19.

This clone was seen a single time. This chain links TRBV4-2 with TRBJ2-6; D is perhaps TRBD1 (6 bases). Trimming left V 2 bases short and J 0 bases short, with 14 bases between. The germline V gene encodes CDR1 LGHNA and CDR2 YNFKEQ. The CDR3 has 18 amino acids. The CDR3 DNA follows: TGTGCCAGCAGCCAACCGGGACAAGCGATCTCTGGGGCCAACGTCCTGACTTTC. It encodes CASSQPGQAISGANVLTF.

This clone came up a few times. The rearrangement links TRBV9 to TRBJ1-6; 8 bases fit TRBD1. CDR1 and CDR2 from the germline V gene are SGDLS and YYNGEE. Germline trimming cut 0 bases from V and 7 bases from J; bases unmatched to any gene: 6. CDR3 length equals 16 residues. The CDR3 region is CASSVGGGQGNSPLHF. Written as DNA, the CDR3 is TGTGCCAGCAGCGTAGGGGGAGGACAGGGAAATTCACCCCTCCACTTT.

The gene calls are TRBV21-1 and TRBJ1-2; TRBD1 is the table's D call, not checked against the DNA. TRBV21-1 is shown as a pseudogene. The CDR3 is made up of 11 amino acids. The CDR3 DNA sequence: TGTGCCAATCAGGGTAGTCCTGGCTACACCTTC. Its translation: CANQGSPGYTF.

The chain employs TRBV29-1 and TRBJ2-1; 7 nucleotides line up with TRBD2. Germline loops: CDR1 SQVTM, CDR2 ANQGSEA. Germline trimming cut 7 bases from V and 5 bases from J; bases unmatched to any gene: 5. The CDR3 contains 12 residues. The CDR3 DNA reads as TGCAGCGCCTCGGCGGGGGACAATGAGCAGTTCTTC. Its translation is CSASAGDNEQFF.

The chain couples TRBV10-3 to TRBJ1-1; 7 bases line up with TRBD1. The V gene end was trimmed by 3 bases and the J gene end by 4 bases; junction bases not matched to a gene: 5. CDR1 and CDR2 from the germline V gene are ENHRY and SYGVKD. The CDR3 totals 14 residues. The CDR3 DNA follows: TGTGCCATCAGTGATCCACAGGGGTCCACTGAAGCTTTCTTT. Translation gives CAISDPQGSTEAFF.

The rearrangement uses TRBV7-8 and TRBJ2-3; D is unclear. Germline loops: CDR1 SGHVS, CDR2 FQNEAQ. The CDR3 covers 15 residues. Trimming took 1 base from V and 2 from J, leaving 10 bases between them. The CDR3: CASSLGQANTDTQYF. The CDR3 DNA follows: TGTGCCAGCAGCTTAGGACAAGCAAACACAGATACGCAGTATTTT.

The rearrangement uses TRBV10-3 and TRBJ1-1, with 8 bases lining up with TRBD1. There are 15 residues in the CDR3. The V segment lost 2 bases and the J segment 4 bases; nucleotides outside the gene matches: 6. CDR1 is ENHRY and CDR2 is SYGVKD in the germline V gene. The CDR3 loop is CAISERQGAGTEAFF. The CDR3 DNA reads as TGTGCCATCAGTGAGAGGCAGGGGGCAGGCACTGAAGCTTTCTTT.

The V and J genes are TRBV6-1 and TRBJ1-4; no definite D call. The V gene's germline CDR1 is MNHNS and CDR2 SASEGT. The CDR3 covers 15 residues. V lost 0 bases and J lost 11, with 16 bases in between. In nucleotides, the CDR3 is TGTGCCAGCAGTGAAGCCGCATCCGAGAGTGAGAAACTGTTTTTT. It encodes CASSEAASESEKLFF.

V and J are TRBV7-9 and TRBJ2-1, with a weak D call TRBD2 (5 bases). Deletions cut 6 bases from V and 1 base from J, with 16 bases between. The CDR3 is 16 residues long. CDR1 and CDR2 from the germline V gene are SEHNR and FQNEAQ (reference sequence). The CDR3 nucleotides read TGTGCCAGCAGTCCCCGAGGGCAAGAATCCTACAATGAGCAGTTCTTC. Translated: CASSPRGQESYNEQFF.

The chain combines TRBV29-1 with TRBJ2-2; TRBD1 matches 8 bases. Per the germline V gene, CDR1 is SQVTM and CDR2 is ANQGSEA. With V trimmed by 1 base and J by 1 base, 5 bases remained unmatched. CDR3 length equals 16 residues. The CDR3 spells CSVEAPGTGNTGELFF. In DNA, the CDR3 is TGCAGCGTTGAAGCCCCCGGGACAGGGAACACCGGGGAGCTGTTTTTT.

The chain is built from TRBV29-1 and TRBJ2-7; tentative D call: TRBD1 (5 bases). The V end was cut by 6 bases, the J end by 4 bases, with 19 bases between. Germline values: CDR1 SQVTM, CDR2 ANQGSEA. This CDR3 region has 14 residues. CDR3 amino acids: CSVSPAGQRYEQYF. CDR3 coding DNA: TGCAGCGTCTCCCCGGCAGGGCAACGGTACGAGCAGTACTTC.

This chain links TRBV2 with TRBJ2-7; weak D call: TRBD2 (5 bases). V was pared by 4 bases and J by 4 bases, with 17 bases between. The germline V gene has CDR1 SNHLY and CDR2 FYNNEI. The CDR3 contains 15 residues. The CDR3 is CASSGVGLNGYEQYF. The CDR3 region has the DNA TGTGCCAGCAGTGGGGTCGGACTCAACGGGTACGAGCAGTACTTC.

J is TRBJ1-6 and V is TRBV9; no reliable D call. CDR3 size: 15 residues. The V gene lost 0 bases and the J gene lost 4 bases, with 8 bases spanning the gap. Germline assignment: CDR1 SGDLS and CDR2 YYNGEE. Here the CDR3 reads CASSVAQSYNSPLHF. The CDR3 coding sequence is TGTGCCAGCAGCGTAGCACAGTCTTATAATTCACCCCTCCACTTT.

V is TRBV6-5 and J is TRBJ2-3; D is possibly TRBD2 (5 bases). CDR1 and CDR2 (germline): MNHEY, SVGAGI. The CDR3 extends over 13 amino acids. V gave up 7 bases and J gave up 9 bases, with 17 bases separating them. Here the CDR3 reads CASIPSNEKTQYF. For the CDR3, the DNA is TGTGCCAGCATCCCTAGCAATGAGAAAACGCAGTATTTT.

The chain couples TRBV11-2 to TRBJ2-1; 8 nucleotides match TRBD2. V lost 2 bases and J lost 7; bases outside the gene matches: 13. Per germline, CDR1 SGHAT and CDR2 FQNNGV. This CDR3 comprises 17 residues. In nucleotides, the CDR3 is TGTGCCAGCAGCTTAACTGGGAGGGTTAGCGGGGAAAATGAGCAGTTCTTC. Protein product: CASSLTGRVSGENEQFF. The whole variable domain, remainder taken from reference TRBV11-2 and TRBJ2-1, is EAGVAQSPRYKIIEKRQSVAFWCNPISGHATLYWYQQILGQGPKLLIQFQNNGVVDDSQLPKDRFSAERLKGVDSTLKIQPAKLEDSAVYLCASSLTGRVSGENEQFFGPGTRLTVL.

This chain uses TRBV18 with TRBJ2-7; 12 positions agree with TRBD2. V lost 1 base and J lost 6; bases outside the gene matches: 7. The CDR3 is made up of 16 amino acids. Germline V lookup: CDR1 KGHSH, CDR2 LQKENI. CDR3 DNA: TGTGCCAGCTCACCACGGGGACTAGCGGGCGCACCCGAGCAGTACTTC. It is translated as CASSPRGLAGAPEQYF.

This clone appeared a single time. J is TRBJ2-1 and V is TRBV6-5; possibly TRBD1 for D (5 bases). The CDR3 spans 13 residues. The germline gives CDR1 MNHEY, CDR2 SVGAGI. The V end lost 5 bases, the J end lost 8 bases, and 13 bases lay between the germline ends. In DNA, the CDR3 is TGTGCCAGCAGTCCCTCAGGGAAGCATGAGCAGTTCTTC. This encodes CASSPSGKHEQFF.

There are a few counts of this clone. J is TRBJ2-7 and V is TRBV27; TRBD1 agrees at 9 bases. The CDR3 contains 15 residues. The V gene end was trimmed by 5 bases and the J gene end by 3 bases; junction bases not matched to a gene: 8. Germline V CDR1 and CDR2: MNHEY, SMNVEV (reference sequence). The CDR3 reads CASSEAGTGLYEQYF. The CDR3 nucleotides read TGTGCCAGCAGTGAAGCCGGGACAGGGCTCTACGAGCAGTACTTC.

The chain employs TRBV19 and TRBJ1-5, with D hard to call. Germline CDR1 LNHDA, CDR2 SQIVND (reference sequence). The V and J ends lost 9 bases and 7 bases respectively, with 13 bases between them. The CDR3 sequence is 12 residues long. The CDR3 reads CASGEERQPQHF. The CDR3 DNA reads as TGTGCCAGCGGGGAGGAAAGACAGCCCCAGCATTTT. The variable domain in full, completed from reference TRBV19 and TRBJ1-5, reads DGGITQSPKYLFRKEGQNVTLSCEQNLNHDAMYWYRQDPGQGLRLIYYSQIVNDFQKGDIAEGYSVSREKKESFPLTVTSAQKNPTAFYLCASGEERQPQHFGDGTRLSIL.

This sequence joins TRBV4-1 and TRBJ2-1, with TRBD2 matching 10 bases. Trimming cost V 4 bases and J 5 bases; bases outside gene matches: 8. The germline V gene has CDR1 MGHRA and CDR2 YSYEKL. The CDR3 is 16 residues long. CDR3 loop: CASSLLLAGGNNEQFF. Written as DNA, the CDR3 is TGCGCCAGCAGCCTATTATTAGCGGGGGGCAACAATGAGCAGTTCTTC.

Comment on this clone: Other DNA variants within this sample encode the same CDR3. The gene calls are TRBV5-1 and TRBJ1-1, with D hard to call. The CDR3 is 12 amino acids. The germline V and J ends were trimmed by 1 base and 5 bases, with 6 bases remaining between them. Per germline, CDR1 SGHRS and CDR2 YFSETQ. The CDR3 is CASSLRGTEAFF. The CDR3 DNA sequence: TGCGCCAGCAGCTTGCGGGGAACTGAAGCTTTCTTT.

CDR3 DNA: TGTGCCAGCAGTCCCCCCCAGGGACAGGGGAACCCAACTAATGAAAAACTGTTTTTT. Translation: CASSPPQGQGNPTNEKLFF. The chain recombines TRBV28 with TRBJ1-4; 10 nucleotides align to TRBD1. V lost 5 bases, J lost 0 bases, and 12 bases stayed unmatched. Germline CDR1 MDHEN, CDR2 SYDVKM. This CDR3 is built from 19 residues.

The chain couples TRBV5-4 to TRBJ1-1; D remains ambiguous. Germline V gene lookup returns CDR1 SGHNT and CDR2 YYREEE (reference sequence). This CDR3 contains 14 residues. The ends were cut back, 2 bases at V and 1 base at J, with 9 bases in the middle. CDR3 protein: CASSFRGQNTEAFF. In DNA, the CDR3 is TGTGCCAGCAGCTTTAGAGGGCAGAACACTGAAGCTTTCTTT.

The gene calls are TRBV6-5 and TRBJ1-1; D gene unclear. The V and J ends lost 2 bases and 3 bases respectively, with 13 bases between them. This CDR3 spans 15 amino acids. The germline V gene encodes CDR1 MNHEY and CDR2 SVGAGI. CDR3 amino acids: CASSYVRAGDTEAFF. CDR3 sequence (DNA): TGTGCCAGCAGTTACGTCAGAGCCGGGGACACTGAAGCTTTCTTT.

This chain links TRBV6-5 with TRBJ1-2; D is possibly TRBD1 (5 bases). Germline V CDR1 and CDR2: MNHEY, SVGAGI. The V end was cut by 8 bases, the J end by 0 bases, with 16 bases between. The CDR3 spans 15 residues. The CDR3 loop is CASGAPDRPNYGYTF. DNA for the CDR3: TGTGCCAGCGGCGCCCCAGACAGACCTAACTATGGCTACACCTTC.

The chain uses TRBV30 and TRBJ1-3; 8 bases are a match to TRBD1. Germline loops: CDR1 GTSNPN, CDR2 SVGIG (reference sequence). CDR3 length: 12 residues. V shed 5 bases, J shed 9 bases, and the junction held 6 bases outside the gene matches. CDR3 sequence reads: CAWAGGIGTIYF. DNA for the CDR3: TGTGCCTGGGCAGGGGGCATCGGCACCATATATTTT.

The V and J genes are TRBV28 and TRBJ1-1, with D possibly TRBD1 on 5 matching bases. Germline values: CDR1 MDHEN, CDR2 SYDVKM. V was trimmed by 6 bases and J by 8 bases, leaving 16 bases between them. This CDR3 spans 13 amino acids. For the CDR3, the DNA is TGTGCCAGCAGCCAGGGAGGGCCCCCCGAAGCTTTCTTT. Its translation: CASSQGGPPEAFF. The entire variable domain, with the rest obtained from reference TRBV28 and TRBJ1-1, is as follows: DVKVTQSSRYLVKRTGEKVFLECVQDMDHENMFWYRQDPGLGLRLIYFSYDVKMKEKGDIPEGYSVSREKKERFSLILESASTNQTSMYLCASSQGGPPEAFFGQGTRLTVV.

The rearrangement joins TRBV9 to TRBJ2-7; 7 bases align to TRBD1. The CDR3 is 15 amino acids. After removal of 0 bases from V and 5 bases from J, the junction contained 8 bases not matched to a gene. CDR1 and CDR2 from the germline V gene are SGDLS and YYNGEE. In DNA form, the CDR3 reads TGTGCCAGCAGCGTAGGGGGCAGGGGGTTCGACGAGCAGTACTTC. Amino acids: CASSVGGRGFDEQYF.

This chain connects TRBV9 to TRBJ1-1; no definite D call. This CDR3 comprises 15 residues. Trimming removed 0 bases from V and 1 base from J, with 10 bases in between. CDR1 and CDR2 (germline): SGDLS, YYNGEE. CDR3 region: CASSVDVGGNTEAFF. The DNA for the CDR3 is TGTGCCAGCAGCGTAGATGTGGGAGGGAACACTGAAGCTTTCTTT.